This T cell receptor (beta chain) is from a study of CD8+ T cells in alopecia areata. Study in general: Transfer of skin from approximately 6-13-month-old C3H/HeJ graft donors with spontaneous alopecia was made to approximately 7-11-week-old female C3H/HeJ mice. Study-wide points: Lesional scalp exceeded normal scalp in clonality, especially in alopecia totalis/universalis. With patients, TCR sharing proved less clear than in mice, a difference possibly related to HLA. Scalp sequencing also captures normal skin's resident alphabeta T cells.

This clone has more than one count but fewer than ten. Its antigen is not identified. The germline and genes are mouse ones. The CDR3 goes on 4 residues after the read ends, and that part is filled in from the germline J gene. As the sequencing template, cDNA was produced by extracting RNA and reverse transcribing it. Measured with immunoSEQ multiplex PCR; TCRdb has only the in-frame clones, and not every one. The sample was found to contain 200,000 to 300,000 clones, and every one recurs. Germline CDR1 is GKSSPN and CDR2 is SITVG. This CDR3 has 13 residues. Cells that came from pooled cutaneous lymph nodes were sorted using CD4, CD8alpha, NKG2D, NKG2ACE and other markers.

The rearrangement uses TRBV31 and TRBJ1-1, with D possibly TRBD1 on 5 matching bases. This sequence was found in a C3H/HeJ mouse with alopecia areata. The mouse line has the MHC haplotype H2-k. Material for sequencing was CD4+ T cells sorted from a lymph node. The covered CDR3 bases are TGTGCCTGGAGTCTTCTGGGGGGGAGA. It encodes CAWSLLGGR. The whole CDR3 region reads CAWSLLGGREVFF.